This TCR beta chain was sequenced during a study of blood T cell repertoires in COVID-19. At the level of the study: Collection of acute and convalescent COVID-19 samples took place in the United States, Italy and Spain. Nucleic acid was either cDNA or gDNA, and it came from T cells, B-cell-depleted T cells, or PBMCs.

One Seattle source followed patients from active infection through their disease course. Germline assignment: CDR1 LNHDA and CDR2 SQIVND (reference sequence). This CDR3 comprises 15 residues. V lost 5 bases and J lost 1, with 14 bases in between. TCRdb's copy holds only in-frame clones and misses some; the assay was immunoSEQ multiplex PCR. Of roughly 250,000 clones in the sample, 86% were seen once. This sequence was found in a woman aged 30 to 39 with COVID-19, enrolled during active disease. V usage is TRBV19 and J usage is TRBJ2-5; TRBD1 might be the D (5 bases). Sequenced material: peripheral blood. In DNA, the CDR3 is TGTGCCAGTAGTCGGTTAGGGGCCGGCCAAGAGACCCAGTACTTC. It codes for CASSRLGAGQETQYF. Together with reference TRBV19 and TRBJ2-5, the CDR3 gives the full variable domain: DGGITQSPKYLFRKEGQNVTLSCEQNLNHDAMYWYRQDPGQGLRLIYYSQIVNDFQKGDIAEGYSVSREKKESFPLTVTSAQKNPTAFYLCASSRLGAGQETQYFGPGTRLLVL.